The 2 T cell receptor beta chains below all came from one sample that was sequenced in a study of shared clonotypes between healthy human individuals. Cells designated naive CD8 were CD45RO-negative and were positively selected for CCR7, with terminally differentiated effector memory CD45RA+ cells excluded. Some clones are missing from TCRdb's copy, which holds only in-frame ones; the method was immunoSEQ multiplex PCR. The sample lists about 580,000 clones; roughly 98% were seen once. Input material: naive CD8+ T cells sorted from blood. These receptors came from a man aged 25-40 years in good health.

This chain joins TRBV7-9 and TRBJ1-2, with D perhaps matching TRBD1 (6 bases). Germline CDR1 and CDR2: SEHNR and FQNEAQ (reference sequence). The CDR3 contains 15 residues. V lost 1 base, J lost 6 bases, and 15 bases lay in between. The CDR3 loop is CASSLVPTRDNGYTF. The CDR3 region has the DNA TGTGCCAGCAGCTTAGTACCTACCCGGGACAATGGCTACACCTTC.

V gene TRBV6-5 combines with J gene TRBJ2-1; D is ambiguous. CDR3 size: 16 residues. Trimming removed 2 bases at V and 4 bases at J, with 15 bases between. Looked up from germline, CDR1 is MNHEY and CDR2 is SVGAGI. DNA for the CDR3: TGTGCCAGCAGTTACCAGCGCGCCCGTGGGTACAATGAGCAGTTCTTC. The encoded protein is CASSYQRARGYNEQFF.